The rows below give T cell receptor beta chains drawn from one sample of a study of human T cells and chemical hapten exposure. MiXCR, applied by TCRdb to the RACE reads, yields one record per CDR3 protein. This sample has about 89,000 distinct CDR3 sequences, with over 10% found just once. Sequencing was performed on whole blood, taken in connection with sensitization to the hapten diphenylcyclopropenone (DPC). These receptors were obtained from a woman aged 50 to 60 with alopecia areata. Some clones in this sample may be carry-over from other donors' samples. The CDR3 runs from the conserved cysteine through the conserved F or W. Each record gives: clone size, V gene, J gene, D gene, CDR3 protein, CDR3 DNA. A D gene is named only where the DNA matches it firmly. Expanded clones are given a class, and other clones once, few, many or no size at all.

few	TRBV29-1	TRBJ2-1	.	CSALPGSNEQFF	TGCAGCGCACTACCAGGGAGCAATGAGCAGTTCTTC
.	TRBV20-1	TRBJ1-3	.	CSAGIGTFSGNTIYF	TGCAGTGCTGGTATTGGGACCTTCTCTGGAAACACCATATATTTT
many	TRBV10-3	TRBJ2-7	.	CAISESAATAYEQYF	TGTGCCATCAGTGAGTCGGCCGCAACAGCGTACGAGCAGTACTTC
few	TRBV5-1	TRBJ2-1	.	CASSLGPGVGYNEQFF	TGCGCCAGCAGCTTGGGACCGGGAGTGGGGTACAATGAGCAGTTCTTC
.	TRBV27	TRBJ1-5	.	CASSLSPGGPQHF	TGTGCCAGCAGTTTATCACCGGGAGGGCCCCAGCATTTT
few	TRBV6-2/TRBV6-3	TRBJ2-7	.	CASSYSARDHRSYEQYF	TGTGCCAGCAGTTACTCCGCTCGAGACCACAGATCCTACGAGCAGTACTTC
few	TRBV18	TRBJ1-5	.	CASSPDREYQPQHF	TGTGCCAGCTCACCCGACAGAGAGTATCAGCCCCAGCATTTT
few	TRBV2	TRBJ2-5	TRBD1	CASFRDSQETQYF	TGTGCCAGCTTCCGGGACAGTCAAGAGACCCAGTACTTC
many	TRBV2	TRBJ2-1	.	CASSERTRYNEQFF	TGTGCCAGCAGTGAAAGGACACGATACAATGAGCAGTTCTTC
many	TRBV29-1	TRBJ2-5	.	CSVELSRGAQYF	TGCAGCGTTGAACTTTCTAGGGGGGCCCAGTACTTC
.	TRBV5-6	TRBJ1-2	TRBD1	CASSSILQGNYGYTF	TGTGCCAGCAGCTCAATTTTACAGGGGAACTATGGCTACACCTTC
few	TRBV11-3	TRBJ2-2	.	CASSSVLENTGELFF	TGTGCCAGCAGCTCCGTTTTGGAGAACACCGGGGAGCTGTTTTTT
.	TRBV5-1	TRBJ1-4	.	CASSLEATNEKLFF	TGCGCCAGCAGCTTGGAAGCAACTAATGAAAAACTGTTTTTT
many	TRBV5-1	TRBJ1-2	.	CASSLSSAANYGYTF	TGCGCCAGCAGCTTGTCGTCCGCAGCTAACTATGGCTACACCTTC
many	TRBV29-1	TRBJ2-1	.	CSVGSSRPYNEQFF	TGCAGCGTGGGCTCTAGTCGTCCCTACAATGAGCAGTTCTTC
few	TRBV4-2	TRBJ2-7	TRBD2	CASSLGLAGGPEQYF	TGTGCCAGCAGTCTCGGACTAGCGGGAGGACCCGAGCAGTACTTC
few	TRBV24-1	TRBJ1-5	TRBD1	CATSDSLDRALNQPQHF	TGTGCCACCAGTGATTCCCTTGACAGGGCCCTAAATCAGCCCCAGCATTTT
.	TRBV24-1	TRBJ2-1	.	CATSGFGLSPYNEQFF	TGTGCCACCAGTGGTTTCGGCTTATCCCCCTACAATGAGCAGTTCTTC
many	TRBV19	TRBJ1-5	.	CASSRPGVTSSNQPQHF	TGTGCCAGTAGCAGGCCAGGCGTGACAAGCTCCAATCAGCCCCAGCATTTT
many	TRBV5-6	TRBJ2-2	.	CASSLGFGELFF	TGTGCCAGCAGCTTGGGGTTCGGGGAGCTGTTTTTT
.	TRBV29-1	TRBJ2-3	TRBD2	CSGLLAGPTDTQYF	TGCAGCGGACTACTAGCGGGACCCACAGATACGCAGTATTTT
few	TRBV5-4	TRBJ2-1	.	CASSSETRVLAEQFF	TGTGCCAGCAGCTCGGAAACTAGAGTTCTGGCTGAGCAGTTCTTC
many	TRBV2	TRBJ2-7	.	CASNKGVSSYEQYF	TGTGCCAGCAATAAGGGGGTGAGCTCCTACGAGCAGTACTTC